A single sample gave rise to the 3 T cell receptor beta chains below, sequenced in a study of shared clonotypes between healthy human individuals (dated by TCRdb to about 2020). The library came from the immunoSEQ multiplex PCR assay. TCRdb limited this immuneACCESS table to in-frame rearrangements with V and J called. A share of clones is missing; checked studies link under half to unresolved V genes, and the rest is unexplained. A total of 2 million to 3 million clones appear in this sample, approximately 90% of them only once. The ten most abundant clones make up around 0.14% of the sample. Sequenced input: naive CD4+ T cells sorted from blood. In light of the paper, this sample's cell subset or site label describes: CD45RA+ positively selected. The receptors were sampled from a man younger than 30 in good health.

This rearrangement joins TRBV6-6 to TRBJ2-1; a weak D match, TRBD1 (5 bases). The V end was cut by 6 bases, the J end by 7 bases, with 10 bases between. The CDR3 extends over 12 amino acids. CDR1 is MNHNY, CDR2 SVGAGI, per germline (reference sequence). Here the CDR3 DNA reads TGTGCCAGCAGCCTACAGGCAAATGAGCAGTTCTTC. Its translation is CASSLQANEQFF.

A single count supports this clone. The J gene is TRBJ2-1, the V gene TRBV7-8; 9 bases are a match to TRBD1. J was trimmed by 7 bases and V by 5 bases; bases with no gene match: 3. Germline V gene data show CDR1 as SGHVS and CDR2 as FQNEAQ. The CDR3 length is 13 residues. The CDR3 reads CASSMDRGNEQFF. The CDR3 nucleotides are TGTGCCAGCAGCATGGACAGGGGTAATGAGCAGTTCTTC.

The V and J genes are TRBV10-3 and TRBJ1-4; TRBD1 matches at 9 bases. The germline V gene encodes CDR1 ENHRY and CDR2 SYGVKD. V dropped 3 bases and J dropped 8; count of bases not matched to a gene: 7. There are 15 residues in the CDR3. The CDR3 nucleotides are TGTGCCATCAGTGAACAGGGACAGGGAGGCGAAAAACTGTTTTTT. Its translation is CAISEQGQGGEKLFF.